This passage covers 6 T cell receptor beta chains from one sample sequenced in a study of neurological immune-mediated disorders. From the 5' RACE reads, TCRdb called clonotypes with MiXCR, one entry per CDR3 protein. The repertoire has roughly 61,000 distinct CDR3 sequences, about 25% of them found once; the top ten carry roughly 4.5%. Time point indicated: technical triplicate 2. Material: PBMCs. These receptors all come from a man aged 55-75 years with HTLV-1-associated myelopathy (HAM/TSP).

J is TRBJ2-6 and V is TRBV5-1, with 7 bases aligning to TRBD1. CDR3 length: 15 amino acids. V shed 4 bases and J 2 bases; nucleotides not matched to a gene: 3. Germline V gene lookup returns CDR1 SGHRS and CDR2 YFSETQ. In DNA, the CDR3 is TGCGCCAGCAGCGCCACAGGGGCTGGGGCCAACGTCCTGACTTTC. Translation: CASSATGAGANVLTF.

This clonotype was picked up many times. The V and J genes are TRBV6-1 and TRBJ2-5; D is undetermined. Between the trimmed V and J ends, which lost 2 bases and 5 bases, there was a span of 3 bases. The germline V gene encodes CDR1 MNHNS and CDR2 SASEGT. The CDR3 is made up of 11 amino acids. The CDR3: CASSERETQYF. CDR3 nucleotides: TGTGCCAGCAGTGAACGGGAGACCCAGTACTTC.

This clonotype was seen ten or more times. The chain links TRBV5-1 to TRBJ2-3, with D unresolved. From germline, CDR1 is SGHRS and CDR2 YFSETQ. With 6 bases removed from V and 0 bases from J, the gap between germline ends came to 8 bases. CDR3 length: 13 amino acids. The CDR3 sequence: CASTEPSTDTQYF. Here the CDR3 DNA reads TGCGCCAGCACCGAACCCAGCACAGATACGCAGTATTTT.

This clonotype was picked up many times. The rearrangement links TRBV27 to TRBJ2-2, with D perhaps TRBD1 or TRBD2 (5 bases each). The CDR3 loop spans 14 amino acids. V lost 5 bases and J lost 7, with 14 bases in between. Germline V gives CDR1 MNHEY, CDR2 SMNVEV (reference sequence). This CDR3 is CASSPGTVGGELFF. CDR3 coding DNA: TGTGCCAGCAGTCCAGGGACGGTAGGCGGGGAGCTGTTTTTT.

The sample holds many counts of this clonotype. V gene TRBV20-1 combines with J gene TRBJ2-6; D unclear. The CDR3 covers 17 residues. Trimming stripped 3 bases from V and 0 bases from J, with 15 bases between. Germline V gene lookup returns CDR1 DFQATT and CDR2 SNEGSKA (reference sequence). The DNA for the CDR3 is TGCAGTGCTAGCACAGAAGCCGTCTTCTCTGGGGCCAACGTCCTGACTTTC. It specifies CSASTEAVFSGANVLTF.

This clonotype was recorded a few times. The V and J genes are TRBV4-1 and TRBJ2-4; D call uncertain. Trimming removed 0 bases from V and 7 bases from J, with 7 bases in between. Germline CDR1 and CDR2: MGHRA and YSYEKL. This CDR3 contains 13 residues. CDR3 in DNA: TGCGCCAGCAGCCAAGATCAGAGGAACATTCAGTACTTC. Translation gives CASSQDQRNIQYF.